The 9 T cell receptor beta chains below were found in one sample sequenced in a study of cytomegalovirus exposure and HLA in healthy donors. The PCR had 60 Vbeta and 13 Jbeta primers. TCRdb's table, derived via immunoSEQ multiplex PCR, lists solely in-frame clones and lacks some. The table includes some 150,000 clones, less than 85% detected once. The sample was PBMCs. The receptor source for this set is a man in his sixties in good health and CMV-seronegative.

The chain combines TRBV11-2 with TRBJ2-7; the D gene is possibly TRBD1 (6 bases). Looked up from germline, CDR1 is SGHAT and CDR2 is FQNNGV. The CDR3 sequence is 13 residues long. Trimming cost V 5 bases and J 3 bases, with 11 bases left between them. CDR3 region: CASSRIGGYEQYF. CDR3 nucleotides: TGTGCCAGCAGCCGAATAGGGGGCTACGAGCAGTACTTC.

The V and J genes are TRBV6-5 and TRBJ1-3; unclear D gene. Deletions cut 8 bases from V and 3 bases from J, with 14 bases between. Germline CDR1 is MNHEY and CDR2 is SVGAGI. This CDR3 is 14 amino acids long. The DNA of the CDR3 is TGTGCCAGCGGGGTCTTCGGGAGTGGAAACACCATATATTTT. Translation gives CASGVFGSGNTIYF.

This clone was detected a few times. V gene TRBV11-2 combines with J gene TRBJ2-1, with 11 bases fitting TRBD1. The CDR3 is 16 amino acids. In germline, CDR1 is SGHAT, CDR2 FQNNGV. With 5 bases clipped from V and 5 bases from J, the junction kept 8 bases outside the gene matches. This CDR3 reads CASSARTGGVHNEQFF. The CDR3 coding sequence is TGTGCCAGCAGCGCCCGGACAGGGGGCGTACACAATGAGCAGTTCTTC.

The chain carries TRBV23-1 and TRBJ2-7; D may be TRBD2 (7 bases). TRBV23-1 belongs to the ORF category, with a function that is uncertain. The CDR3 is made up of 18 amino acids. The V and J ends lost 3 bases and 4 bases respectively, with 25 bases between them. DNA for the CDR3: TGCGCCAGCAGTCACTCACAGAGGGAACAGGGACTACCGTACGAGCAGTACTTC. Translating gives CASSHSQREQGLPYEQYF.

The rearrangement uses TRBV5-1 and TRBJ2-2; 13 bases map to TRBD2. The CDR3 runs 18 residues. V was clipped by 0 bases and J by 2 bases; unmatched bases: 4. Germline V gene lookup returns CDR1 SGHRS and CDR2 YFSETQ. CDR3 loop: CASSLVTSGGRNTGELFF. The DNA for the CDR3 is TGCGCCAGCAGCTTGGTGACTAGCGGGGGGCGAAACACCGGGGAGCTGTTTTTT.

V and J are TRBV6-5 and TRBJ1-2; the match to TRBD1 covers 8 bases. The CDR3 sequence is 15 residues long. Germline CDR1 and CDR2: MNHEY and SVGAGI. V trimming: 4 bases; J trimming: 1 base; junction bases outside the gene matches: 5. This CDR3 reads CASSFSGGDNYGYTF. The CDR3 DNA reads as TGTGCCAGCAGTTTCTCAGGGGGCGATAACTATGGCTACACCTTC.

V is TRBV27 and J is TRBJ2-3; 8 nucleotides agree with TRBD2. Germline-derived CDR1 and CDR2 are MNHEY and SMNVEV (reference sequence). The trim removed 6 bases at V and 6 bases at J, leaving 8 bases unmatched. The CDR3 has 14 amino acids. CDR3: CASRRAGVSDTQYF. For the CDR3, the DNA is TGTGCCAGCAGGCGAGCGGGAGTATCTGATACGCAGTATTTT.

With regard to this clone: The junction shows a germline mismatch at one end, possibly a read error. This rearrangement joins TRBV5-1 to TRBJ2-1, with 10 bases matching TRBD1. The CDR3 is 14 amino acids. Germline CDR1 SGHRS, CDR2 YFSETQ. In DNA, the CDR3 is TGCGTCAGCAGCGTCGGACAGGGGGTAGGTGAGCAGTTCTTC. Protein: CVSSVGQGVGEQFF.

This chain links TRBV7-9 with TRBJ2-5, with D perhaps matching TRBD2 (7 bases). Germline values: CDR1 SEHNR, CDR2 FQNEAQ (reference sequence). This CDR3 contains 16 residues. The V and J ends lost 5 bases and 3 bases respectively, with 19 bases between them. This CDR3 is CASSPSPGAGEETQYF. The CDR3, as DNA: TGTGCCAGCAGCCCGTCCCCAGGGGCGGGAGAAGAGACCCAGTACTTC.